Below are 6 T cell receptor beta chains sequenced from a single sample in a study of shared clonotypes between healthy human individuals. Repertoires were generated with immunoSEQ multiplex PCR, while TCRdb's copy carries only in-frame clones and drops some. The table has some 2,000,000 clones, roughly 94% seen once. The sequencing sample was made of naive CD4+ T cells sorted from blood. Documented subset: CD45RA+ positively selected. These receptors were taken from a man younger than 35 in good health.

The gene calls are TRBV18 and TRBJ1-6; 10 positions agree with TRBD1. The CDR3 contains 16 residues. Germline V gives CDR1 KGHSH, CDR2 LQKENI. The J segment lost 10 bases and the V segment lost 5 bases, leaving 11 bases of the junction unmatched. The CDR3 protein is CASSKRDRGTGSPLHF. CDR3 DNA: TGTGCCAGCTCAAAGAGGGACAGGGGAACAGGATCACCCCTCCACTTT.

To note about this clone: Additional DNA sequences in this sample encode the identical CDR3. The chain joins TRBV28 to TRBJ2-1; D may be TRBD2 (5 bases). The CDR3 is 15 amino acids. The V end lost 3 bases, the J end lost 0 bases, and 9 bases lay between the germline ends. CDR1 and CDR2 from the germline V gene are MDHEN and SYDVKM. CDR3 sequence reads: CASSLAGGSYNEQFF. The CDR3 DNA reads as TGTGCCAGCAGTTTGGCGGGTGGCTCCTACAATGAGCAGTTCTTC.

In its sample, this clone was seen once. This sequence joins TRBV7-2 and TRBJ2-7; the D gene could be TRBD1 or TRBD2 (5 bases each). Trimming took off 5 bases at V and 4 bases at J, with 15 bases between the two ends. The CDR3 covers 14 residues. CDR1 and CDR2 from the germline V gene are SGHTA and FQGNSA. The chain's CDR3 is CASSPSGGIYEQYF. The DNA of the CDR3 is TGTGCCAGCAGCCCGAGTGGGGGAATATACGAGCAGTACTTC.

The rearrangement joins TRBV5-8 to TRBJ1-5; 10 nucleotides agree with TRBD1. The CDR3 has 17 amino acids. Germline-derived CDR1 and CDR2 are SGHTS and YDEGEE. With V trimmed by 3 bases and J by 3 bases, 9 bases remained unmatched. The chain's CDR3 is CASSSPGQGFVNQPQHF. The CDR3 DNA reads TGTGCCAGCAGCTCTCCGGGACAGGGGTTTGTCAATCAGCCCCAGCATTTT.

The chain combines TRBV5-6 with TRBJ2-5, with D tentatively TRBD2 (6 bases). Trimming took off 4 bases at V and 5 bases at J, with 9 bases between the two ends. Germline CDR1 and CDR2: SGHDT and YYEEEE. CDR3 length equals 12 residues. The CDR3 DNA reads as TGTGCCAGCAGCCGGAGGGGCGAGACCCAGTACTTC. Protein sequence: CASSRRGETQYF. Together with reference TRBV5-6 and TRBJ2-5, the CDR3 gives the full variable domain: DAGVTQSPTHLIKTRGQQVTLRCSPKSGHDTVSWYQQALGQGPQFIFQYYEEEERQRGNFPDRFSGHQFPNYSSELNVNALLLGDSALYLCASSRRGETQYFGPGTRLLVL.

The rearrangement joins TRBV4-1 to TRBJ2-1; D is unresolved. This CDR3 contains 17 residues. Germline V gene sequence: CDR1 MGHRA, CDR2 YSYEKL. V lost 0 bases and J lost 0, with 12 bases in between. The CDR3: CASSQDRWQSSYNEQFF. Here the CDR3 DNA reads TGCGCCAGCAGCCAAGATCGGTGGCAGAGCTCCTACAATGAGCAGTTCTTC.